The following is a T cell receptor beta chain sequence with its context. The sample belongs to a study of glioma-infiltrating T cells. Germline V gene sequence: CDR1 DFQATT, CDR2 SNEGSKA (reference sequence). V dropped 6 bases and J dropped 0 bases, with 15 bases sitting between them. The CDR3 spans 15 residues. Using RNA template, CDR3s of TCR alpha and beta were amplified with iRepertoire arm-PCR. MiXCR, applied by TCRdb to the multiplex PCR reads, yields one record per CDR3 protein. In the table there are 150,000 or so distinct CDR3 sequences, about two fifths of which are singletons. V usage is TRBV20-1 and J usage is TRBJ1-5, with D unclear. This clonotype originated in a human donor with low-grade glioma or glioblastoma, undergoing nonglioma brain surgery, or in good health (not recorded which). The source material was glioma tissue, nonneoplastic brain tissue, or PBMCs (not recorded which). CDR3: CSASKQRNSNQPQHF. The CDR3 region has the DNA TGCAGTGCGAGCAAACAGCGAAATAGCAATCAGCCCCAGCATTTT.